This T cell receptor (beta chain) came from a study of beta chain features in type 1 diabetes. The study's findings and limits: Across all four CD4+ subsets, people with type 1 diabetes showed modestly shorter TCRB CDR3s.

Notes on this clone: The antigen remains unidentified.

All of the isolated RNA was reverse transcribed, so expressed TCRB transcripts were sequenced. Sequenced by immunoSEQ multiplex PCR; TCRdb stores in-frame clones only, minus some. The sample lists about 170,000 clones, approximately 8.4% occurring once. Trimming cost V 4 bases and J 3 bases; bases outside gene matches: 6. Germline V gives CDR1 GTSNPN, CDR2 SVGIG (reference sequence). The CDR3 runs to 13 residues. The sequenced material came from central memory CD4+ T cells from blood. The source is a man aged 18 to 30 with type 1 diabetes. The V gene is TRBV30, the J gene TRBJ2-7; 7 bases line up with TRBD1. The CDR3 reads CAWKHRGNYEQYF. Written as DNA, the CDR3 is TGTGCCTGGAAACACAGGGGTAACTACGAGCAGTACTTC.